A single sample is the source of the 19 T cell receptor beta chains below, sequenced in a study of cytomegalovirus exposure and HLA in healthy donors. Method: immunoSEQ multiplex PCR; TCRdb's copy keeps in-frame clones and lacks some. The table has hundreds of thousands of clones, roughly nine tenths seen once; the top ten hold 12%. The sample was PBMCs. These receptors were collected from a man younger than 35 in good health and CMV-seropositive.

V and J are TRBV5-1 and TRBJ1-1, with unresolved D. V was clipped by 2 bases and J by 1 base, with 12 bases between them. Germline V lookup: CDR1 SGHRS, CDR2 YFSETQ. This CDR3 contains 15 residues. CDR3 sequence reads: CASSFWAPKNTEAFF. DNA of the CDR3: TGCGCCAGCAGCTTTTGGGCACCCAAGAACACTGAAGCTTTCTTT. The variable domain in full, with the rest retrieved from reference TRBV5-1 and TRBJ1-1, is KAGVTQTPRYLIKTRGQQVTLSCSPISGHRSVSWYQQTPGQGLQFLFEYFSETQRNKGNFPGRFSGRQFSNSRSEMNVSTLELGDSALYLCASSFWAPKNTEAFFGQGTRLTVV.

This clone has only one observation. This chain links TRBV2 with TRBJ1-4; 12 bases agree with TRBD1. This CDR3 has 14 amino acids. V shed 5 bases and J 7 bases; nucleotides not matched to a gene: 2. CDR1 and CDR2 (germline): SNHLY, FYNNEI. In DNA, the CDR3 is TGTGCCAGCAGTCGGGACAGGGGGCTTGAAAAACTGTTTTTT. It encodes CASSRDRGLEKLFF.

The rearrangement joins TRBV6-6 to TRBJ1-1; 7 bases are a match to TRBD1. This CDR3 has 16 amino acids. Losses at the gene ends were 5 bases for V and 3 bases for J; bases not matched to a gene: 12. The germline V gene encodes CDR1 MNHNY and CDR2 SVGAGI (reference sequence). The CDR3 sequence: CASSIIRDRSDTEAFF. The DNA of the CDR3 is TGTGCCAGCAGTATTATAAGGGACAGATCTGACACTGAAGCTTTCTTT.

J is TRBJ1-2 and V is TRBV7-9, with a tentative D call TRBD1 (5 bases). The V end was cut by 4 bases, the J end by 7 bases, with 16 bases between. The V gene's germline CDR1 is SEHNR and CDR2 FQNEAQ (reference sequence). The CDR3 runs to 14 residues. CDR3 coding DNA: TGTGCCAGCAGCTGGGGGGATCGACGGCCTGGCTACACCTTC. This gives the protein CASSWGDRRPGYTF.

The V gene is TRBV6-1, the J gene TRBJ2-1, with a possible D match to TRBD2 (7 bases). The V end lost 5 bases, the J end lost 10 bases, and 21 bases lay between the germline ends. This CDR3 spans 15 amino acids. The V gene's germline CDR1 is MNHNS and CDR2 SASEGT. This CDR3 is CASSPEGGGPSEQFF. CDR3 nucleotide sequence: TGTGCCAGCAGTCCCGAGGGGGGAGGGCCGTCCGAGCAGTTCTTC.

The CDR3 reads CASSLGVSGNTIYF. The CDR3, as DNA: TGTGCCAGCAGCTTGGGGGTATCTGGAAACACCATATATTTT. The genes are TRBV7-9 and TRBJ1-3; possibly TRBD1 for D (5 bases). CDR3 size: 14 residues. Deletions cut 3 bases from V and 1 base from J, with 7 bases between. The germline gives CDR1 SEHNR, CDR2 FQNEAQ (reference sequence).

This clone showed up many times. This chain connects TRBV4-2 to TRBJ2-2; 7 bases agree with TRBD2. Trimming cost V 3 bases and J 6 bases; bases outside gene matches: 1. Germline CDR1 LGHNA, CDR2 YNFKEQ. The CDR3 is 13 amino acids. The CDR3: CASSQREPGELFF. CDR3 DNA: TGTGCCAGCAGCCAGCGGGAGCCCGGGGAGCTGTTTTTT.

The CDR3 bases are TGTGCCAGCAGCTTGGACAGTTTAGCTAGCACAGATACGCAGTATTTT. Protein sequence: CASSLDSLASTDTQYF. The genes are TRBV5-4 and TRBJ2-3; no definite D call. Trimming took off 0 bases at V and 0 bases at J, with 11 bases between the two ends. In germline, CDR1 is SGHNT, CDR2 YYREEE (reference sequence). This CDR3 region has 16 residues.

This rearrangement joins TRBV18 to TRBJ2-7; D unresolved. Trimming shortened V by 3 bases and J by 0 bases, and 9 bases separated the two germline ends. The CDR3 is made up of 14 amino acids. Looked up from germline, CDR1 is KGHSH and CDR2 is LQKENI. The CDR3 spells CASSPLGASYEQYF. The CDR3 region has the DNA TGTGCCAGCTCACCGCTCGGTGCCTCCTACGAGCAGTACTTC.

V is TRBV30 and J is TRBJ1-3, with D possibly being TRBD1 (5 bases). CDR3 length equals 13 residues. Looked up from germline, CDR1 is GTSNPN and CDR2 is SVGIG (reference sequence). The V end was cut by 5 bases, the J end by 2 bases, with 10 bases between. The CDR3 protein is CAWGGLTGNTIYF. The DNA of the CDR3 is TGTGCCTGGGGGGGACTTACTGGAAACACCATATATTTT.

The CDR3 DNA is TGTGCCAGCAGTTTATCTGGGAATACAGGGAACACTGAAGCTTTCTTT. Translated, it gives CASSLSGNTGNTEAFF. The V and J genes are TRBV27 and TRBJ1-1, with D possibly matching TRBD1 (5 bases). The V gene lost 0 bases and the J gene lost 1 base, with 12 bases spanning the gap. Germline assignment: CDR1 MNHEY and CDR2 SMNVEV (reference sequence). The CDR3 spans 16 residues.

This clone occurred a few times. The chain employs TRBV6-5 and TRBJ1-1, with 7 bases fitting TRBD1. V was pared by 4 bases and J by 5 bases, with 13 bases of the junction left unmatched. Germline V gives CDR1 MNHEY, CDR2 SVGAGI. CDR3 length: 16 amino acids. In nucleotides, the CDR3 is TGTGCCAGCAGTTCCTTACGACAGGGAAGGGGGACTGAAGCTTTCTTT. It specifies CASSSLRQGRGTEAFF.

Only a few counts were recorded for this clone. This sequence joins TRBV19 and TRBJ2-1; the D gene is possibly TRBD1 (5 bases). CDR3 size: 14 residues. The germline V gene encodes CDR1 LNHDA and CDR2 SQIVND (reference sequence). V lost 5 bases and J 5 bases, leaving 13 bases between the germline ends. CDR3 region: CASSRPQGNNEQFF. The CDR3 bases are TGTGCCAGTAGTCGGCCGCAGGGTAACAATGAGCAGTTCTTC.

The V and J genes are TRBV5-1 and TRBJ1-1; D ambiguous. The germline V gene encodes CDR1 SGHRS and CDR2 YFSETQ. There are 16 residues in the CDR3. V lost 0 bases and J 3 bases, leaving 15 bases between the germline ends. CDR3 residues: CASSLAAASRDTEAFF. In nucleotides, the CDR3 is TGCGCCAGCAGCTTGGCGGCCGCCTCACGGGACACTGAAGCTTTCTTT.

The CDR3 bases are TGTGCCAGCAGTGAAAGGGACGGGGCGCTGGCTGAAGCTTTCTTT. It codes for CASSERDGALAEAFF. The chain links TRBV2 to TRBJ1-1; TRBD1 might be the D (5 bases). This CDR3 is built from 15 residues. The V end was cut by 2 bases, the J end by 6 bases, with 16 bases between. Germline V gene data show CDR1 as SNHLY and CDR2 as FYNNEI.

This chain joins TRBV19 and TRBJ1-2, with D perhaps TRBD1 (6 bases). The germline CDR1 and CDR2 sequences are LNHDA and SQIVND (reference sequence). Trimming cost V 7 bases and J 3 bases, with 15 bases left between them. The CDR3 contains 14 residues. This CDR3 reads CASTSGTGYYGYTF. Written as DNA, the CDR3 is TGTGCCAGTACCTCCGGAACAGGGTACTATGGCTACACCTTC.

The chain combines TRBV27 with TRBJ2-7, with TRBD1 matching over 10 bases. Germline values: CDR1 MNHEY, CDR2 SMNVEV (reference sequence). The V and J ends lost 6 bases and 1 base, in that order; junction bases with no gene match: 6. CDR3 length: 15 amino acids. In nucleotides, the CDR3 is TGTGCCAGCAGGCGGACAGGGGGTGAGTCCTACGAGCAGTACTTC. Its protein product is CASRRTGGESYEQYF.

A few counts support this clone. The same CDR3 can be traced to other DNA sequences in this sample. The chain recombines TRBV7-8 with TRBJ2-7; TRBD1 is a possible D gene (6 bases). The V end lost 5 bases, the J end lost 2 bases, and 7 bases lay between the germline ends. Germline assignment: CDR1 SGHVS and CDR2 FQNEAQ. The CDR3 has 12 residues. CDR3 nucleotide sequence: TGTGCCAGCAGCCCAGGGGCCTACGAGCAGTACTTC. It is translated as CASSPGAYEQYF.

In DNA, the CDR3 is TGTGCCAGCAAAAAAACGGGAGGATACAATGAGCAGTTCTTC. It yields the protein CASKKTGGYNEQFF. V gene TRBV27 combines with J gene TRBJ2-1, with 7 bases aligning to TRBD2. This CDR3 region has 14 residues. Germline V gene sequence: CDR1 MNHEY, CDR2 SMNVEV (reference sequence). The V and J ends lost 7 bases and 4 bases, in that order; junction bases with no gene match: 7.